Listed here is a single T cell receptor (beta chain). Its specificity is not known. This entry comes from a study of cytomegalovirus exposure and HLA in healthy donors. The study's findings and limits: Donor immune exposure was known only as CMV serostatus. In a later analysis, a missense DCLRE1C variant was linked to TCR beta V- and J-gene trimming.

In germline, CDR1 is SGHRS, CDR2 YFSETQ. Trimming pared 1 base from V and 1 base from J, leaving 10 bases between. The CDR3 runs to 15 residues. PCR amplification relied on 60 Vbeta primers (plus 13 Jbeta primers). TCRdb's table, derived via immunoSEQ multiplex PCR, lists solely in-frame clones and lacks some. Here the sample spans approximately 35,000 clones, approximately 67% being singletons. The receptor was isolated from a man aged 40-49 years in good health and CMV-seropositive. The sequencing sample was made of PBMCs. The chain links TRBV5-1 to TRBJ2-3; D is ambiguous. CDR3 sequence (DNA): TGCGCCAGCAGCTTGACCGACATGGGCACAGATACGCAGTATTTT. Protein: CASSLTDMGTDTQYF.